This TCR beta chain was sequenced during a study of patients and donors after allogeneic stem cell transplantation. TCRdb recomputed calls from the RT-PCR reads with MiXCR, one row per CDR3 protein. The sample comprises roughly 230,000 distinct CDR3 sequences, 11% to 15% of which are singletons, and about 9.9% rests with the top ten. This clonotype was counted only a few times. V gave up 5 bases and J gave up 11 bases; unmatched junction bases: 19. Germline V gene sequence: CDR1 PRHDT, CDR2 FYEKMQ (reference sequence). The CDR3 contains 16 residues. This chain uses TRBV13 with TRBJ2-3, with TRBD2 matching 7 bases. The sequenced material came from blood, either unsorted or a sorted T cell fraction (not recorded which). The clonotype comes from a human donor who was either an allogeneic HSCT recipient or a stem cell or donor lymphocyte infusion donor (not recorded which). It is not recorded whose cells these are; they may come from a transplant donor. This CDR3 is CASSPSGGTGGFLQYF. Here the CDR3 DNA reads TGTGCCAGCAGCCCATCAGGCGGGACGGGGGGTTTCCTGCAGTATTTT.